The 5 T cell receptor beta chains below were found in one sample sequenced in a study of blood T cell repertoires in COVID-19. Sequenced by immunoSEQ multiplex PCR; TCRdb stores in-frame clones only, minus some. The sample has 210,000 or so clones; 92% are singletons. Sequencing was performed on peripheral blood. The receptor source for this set is a man younger than 45 with acute or convalescent COVID-19.

The chain joins TRBV11-3 to TRBJ2-1; 11 bases fit TRBD2. In germline, CDR1 is SGHNT, CDR2 YENEEA. This CDR3 region has 15 residues. J gave up 5 bases and V 5 bases, and 5 bases lay outside the gene matches. The chain's CDR3 is CASSLGTSGDNEQFF. The CDR3 nucleotides read TGTGCCAGCAGCCTTGGGACTAGCGGAGACAATGAGCAGTTCTTC.

DNA of the CDR3: TGTGCCAGCAGCCCATCCGCCACTAACACCTACGAGCAGTACTTC. It is translated as CASSPSATNTYEQYF. The chain links TRBV7-2 to TRBJ2-7; no clear D. The V gene lost 5 bases and the J gene lost 2 bases, with 16 bases spanning the gap. Germline-derived CDR1 and CDR2 are SGHTA and FQGNSA. This CDR3 contains 15 residues.

The rearrangement links TRBV29-1 to TRBJ2-2; 8 positions agree with TRBD1. This CDR3 is 15 amino acids long. Germline values: CDR1 SQVTM, CDR2 ANQGSEA. V was pared by 5 bases and J by 1 base, with 6 bases of the junction left unmatched. As DNA, the CDR3 is TGCAGCGTTCGAAGAGGGACAGGGAACACCGGGGAGCTGTTTTTT. Its translation: CSVRRGTGNTGELFF.

This chain connects TRBV28 to TRBJ1-5, with 11 bases that match TRBD1. This CDR3 has 15 amino acids. Germline CDR1 and CDR2: MDHEN and SYDVKM. The V and J ends lost 5 bases and 6 bases, in that order; junction bases with no gene match: 6. The CDR3 here is CASSTPGQGVQPQHF. The CDR3 DNA reads as TGTGCCAGCAGTACGCCGGGACAGGGGGTTCAGCCCCAGCATTTT.

This clone was observed a handful of times. J is TRBJ2-7 and V is TRBV28; D is perhaps TRBD1 (6 bases). The length of the CDR3 is 13 residues. With 5 bases removed from V and 7 bases from J, the gap between germline ends came to 15 bases. Germline CDR1 reads MDHEN; CDR2 reads SYDVKM. The CDR3 sequence: CASSNTGNGEQYF. Here the CDR3 DNA reads TGTGCCAGCAGTAACACAGGGAATGGAGAGCAGTACTTC. The full variable domain, completed using reference TRBV28 and TRBJ2-7, is DVKVTQSSRYLVKRTGEKVFLECVQDMDHENMFWYRQDPGLGLRLIYFSYDVKMKEKGDIPEGYSVSREKKERFSLILESASTNQTSMYLCASSNTGNGEQYFGPGTRLTVT.